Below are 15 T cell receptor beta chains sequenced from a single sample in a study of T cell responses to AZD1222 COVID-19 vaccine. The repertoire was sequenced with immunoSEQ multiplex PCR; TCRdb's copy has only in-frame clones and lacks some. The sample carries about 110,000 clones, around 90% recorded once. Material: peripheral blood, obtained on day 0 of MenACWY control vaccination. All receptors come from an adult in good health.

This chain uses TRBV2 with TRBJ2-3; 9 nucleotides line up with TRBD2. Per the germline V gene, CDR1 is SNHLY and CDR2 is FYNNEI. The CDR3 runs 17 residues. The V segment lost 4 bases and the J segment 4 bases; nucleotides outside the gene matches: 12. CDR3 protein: CASSAPAGTSKADTQYF. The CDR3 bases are TGTGCCAGCAGTGCGCCGGCTGGGACTAGCAAGGCAGATACGCAGTATTTT.

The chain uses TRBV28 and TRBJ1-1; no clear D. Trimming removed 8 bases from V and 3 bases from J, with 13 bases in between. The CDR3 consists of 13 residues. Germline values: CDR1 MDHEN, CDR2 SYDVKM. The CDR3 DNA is TGTGCCAGCCAAGGCCCTGGGGACACTGAAGCTTTCTTT. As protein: CASQGPGDTEAFF.

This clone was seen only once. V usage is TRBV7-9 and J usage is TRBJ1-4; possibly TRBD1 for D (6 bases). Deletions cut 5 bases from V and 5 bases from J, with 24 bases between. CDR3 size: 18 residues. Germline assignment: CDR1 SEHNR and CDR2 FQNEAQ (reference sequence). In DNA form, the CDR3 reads TGTGCCAGCAGCACACCGATGCGGTCGGGGGCCTTCAATGAAAAACTGTTTTTT. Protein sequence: CASSTPMRSGAFNEKLFF.

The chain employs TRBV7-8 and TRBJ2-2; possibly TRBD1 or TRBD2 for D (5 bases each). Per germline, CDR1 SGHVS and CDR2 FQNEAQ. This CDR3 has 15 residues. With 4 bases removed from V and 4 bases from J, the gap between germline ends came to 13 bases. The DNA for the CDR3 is TGTGCCAGCAGCTCCCGACGGGACCCCACCGGGGAGCTGTTTTTT. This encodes CASSSRRDPTGELFF.

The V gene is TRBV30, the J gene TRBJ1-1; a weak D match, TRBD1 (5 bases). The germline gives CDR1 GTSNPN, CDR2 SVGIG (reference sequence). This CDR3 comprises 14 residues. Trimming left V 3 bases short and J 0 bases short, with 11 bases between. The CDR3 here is CAWRTTDMNTEAFF. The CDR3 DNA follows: TGTGCCTGGAGGACGACAGACATGAACACTGAAGCTTTCTTT.

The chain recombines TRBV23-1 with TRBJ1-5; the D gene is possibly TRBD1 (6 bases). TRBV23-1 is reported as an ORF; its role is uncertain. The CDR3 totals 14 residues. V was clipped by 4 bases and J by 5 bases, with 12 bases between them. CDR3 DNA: TGCGCCAGCAGTCGAACAGGGAACTATCAGCCCCAGCATTTT. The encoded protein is CASSRTGNYQPQHF.

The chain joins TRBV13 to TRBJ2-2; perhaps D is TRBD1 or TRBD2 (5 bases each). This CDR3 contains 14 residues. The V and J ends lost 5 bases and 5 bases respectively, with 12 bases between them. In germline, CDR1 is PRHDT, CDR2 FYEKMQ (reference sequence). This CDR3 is CASSPGRYTGELFF. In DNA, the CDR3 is TGTGCCAGCAGCCCGGGACGGTATACCGGGGAGCTGTTTTTT.

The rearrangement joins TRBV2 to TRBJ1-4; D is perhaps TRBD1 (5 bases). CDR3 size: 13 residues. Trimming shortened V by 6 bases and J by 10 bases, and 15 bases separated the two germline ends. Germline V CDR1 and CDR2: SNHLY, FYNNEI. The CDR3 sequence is CASRVTSTGKLFF. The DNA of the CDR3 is TGTGCCAGCAGAGTGACATCCACAGGAAAACTGTTTTTT.

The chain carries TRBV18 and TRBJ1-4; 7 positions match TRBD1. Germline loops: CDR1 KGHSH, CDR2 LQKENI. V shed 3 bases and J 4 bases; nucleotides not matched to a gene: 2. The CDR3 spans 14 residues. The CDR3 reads CASSPRDSNEKLFF. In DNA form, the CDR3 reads TGTGCCAGCTCACCCCGGGACAGTAATGAAAAACTGTTTTTT.

The CDR3 sequence: CASSFANSPLHF. The CDR3 nucleotides are TGTGCCAGCAGTTTCGCCAATTCACCCCTCCACTTT. The rearrangement joins TRBV12-3 or TRBV12-4 to TRBJ1-6; no definite D call. Between the trimmed V and J ends, which lost 3 bases and 7 bases, there was a span of 4 bases. The CDR3 spans 12 residues.

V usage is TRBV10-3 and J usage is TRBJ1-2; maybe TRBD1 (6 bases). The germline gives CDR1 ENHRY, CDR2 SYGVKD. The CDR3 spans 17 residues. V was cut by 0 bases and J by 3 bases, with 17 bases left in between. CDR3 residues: CAISESRGRGDDYGYTF. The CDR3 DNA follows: TGTGCCATCAGTGAGTCACGTGGCAGGGGTGACGACTATGGCTACACCTTC.

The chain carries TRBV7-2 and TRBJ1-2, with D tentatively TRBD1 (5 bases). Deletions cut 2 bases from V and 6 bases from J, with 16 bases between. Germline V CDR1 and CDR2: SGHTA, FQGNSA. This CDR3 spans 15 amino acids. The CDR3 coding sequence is TGTGCCAGCAGCTTATCAGGGTTAGGGTTGGATGGCTACACCTTC. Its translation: CASSLSGLGLDGYTF.

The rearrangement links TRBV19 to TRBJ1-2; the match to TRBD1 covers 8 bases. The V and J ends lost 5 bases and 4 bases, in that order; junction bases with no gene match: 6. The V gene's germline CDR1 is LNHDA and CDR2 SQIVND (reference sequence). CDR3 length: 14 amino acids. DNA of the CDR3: TGTGCCAGTAGTCCAGGGGGCGGTACCTATGGCTACACCTTC. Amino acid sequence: CASSPGGGTYGYTF.

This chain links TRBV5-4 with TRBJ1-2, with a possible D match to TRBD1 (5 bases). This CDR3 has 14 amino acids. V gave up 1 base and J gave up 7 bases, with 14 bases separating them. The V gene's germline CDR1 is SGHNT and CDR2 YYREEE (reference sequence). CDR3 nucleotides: TGTGCCAGCAGCTTGTCAGGGATGTTGGTTGGCTACACCTTC. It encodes CASSLSGMLVGYTF.

The CDR3 sequence: CASSPRLDRNTEAFF. CDR3 sequence (DNA): TGTGCCAGCAGCCCCCGCCTAGACAGGAACACTGAAGCTTTCTTT. The V call is TRBV7-2, the J call TRBJ1-1; possible D gene TRBD1, 5 bases. Trimming took 5 bases from V and 1 from J, leaving 14 bases between them. The CDR3 has 15 amino acids. In germline, CDR1 is SGHTA, CDR2 FQGNSA.